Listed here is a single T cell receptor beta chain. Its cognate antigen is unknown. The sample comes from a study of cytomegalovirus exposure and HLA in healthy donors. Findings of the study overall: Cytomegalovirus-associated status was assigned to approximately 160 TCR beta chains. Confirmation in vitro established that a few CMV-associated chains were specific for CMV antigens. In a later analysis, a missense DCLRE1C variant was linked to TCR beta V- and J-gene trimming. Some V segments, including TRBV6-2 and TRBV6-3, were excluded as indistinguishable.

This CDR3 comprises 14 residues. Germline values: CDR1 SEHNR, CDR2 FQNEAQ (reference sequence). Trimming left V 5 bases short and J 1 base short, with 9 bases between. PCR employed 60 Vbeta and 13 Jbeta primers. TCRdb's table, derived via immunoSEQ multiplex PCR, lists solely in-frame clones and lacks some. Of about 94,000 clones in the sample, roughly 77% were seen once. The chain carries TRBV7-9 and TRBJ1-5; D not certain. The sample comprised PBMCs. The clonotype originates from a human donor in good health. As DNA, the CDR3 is TGTGCCAGCAGCCGCCGGGGAAGCAATCAGCCCCAGCATTTT. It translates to CASSRRGSNQPQHF.